The following is a TCR beta chain sequence with its context. Its antigen remains unknown. Other DNA sequences in the sample encode the same CDR3. It was with 60 Vbeta and 13 Jbeta primers that the PCR ran. Profiling relied on immunoSEQ multiplex PCR, and the TCRdb table lists in-frame clones only, not all of them. The sample carries 200,000 to 250,000 clones, over 80% recorded once. V was clipped by 4 bases and J by 1 base, with 8 bases between them. The CDR3 spans 13 residues. The V gene's germline CDR1 is LNHDA and CDR2 SQIVND (reference sequence). This sample stems from a study of cytomegalovirus exposure and HLA in healthy donors. Study results and limitations: TCR beta sequences reportedly predicted most subjects' HLA-A and HLA-B alleles accurately.

The sequencing input was PBMCs. This clonotype was sampled from a boy under 10 years old in good health and CMV-seronegative. The rearrangement links TRBV19 to TRBJ2-7, with TRBD1 as a possible D gene (6 bases). Here the CDR3 reads CASSRGGSYEQYF. The CDR3 DNA reads as TGTGCCAGTAGTAGAGGGGGATCCTACGAGCAGTACTTC.